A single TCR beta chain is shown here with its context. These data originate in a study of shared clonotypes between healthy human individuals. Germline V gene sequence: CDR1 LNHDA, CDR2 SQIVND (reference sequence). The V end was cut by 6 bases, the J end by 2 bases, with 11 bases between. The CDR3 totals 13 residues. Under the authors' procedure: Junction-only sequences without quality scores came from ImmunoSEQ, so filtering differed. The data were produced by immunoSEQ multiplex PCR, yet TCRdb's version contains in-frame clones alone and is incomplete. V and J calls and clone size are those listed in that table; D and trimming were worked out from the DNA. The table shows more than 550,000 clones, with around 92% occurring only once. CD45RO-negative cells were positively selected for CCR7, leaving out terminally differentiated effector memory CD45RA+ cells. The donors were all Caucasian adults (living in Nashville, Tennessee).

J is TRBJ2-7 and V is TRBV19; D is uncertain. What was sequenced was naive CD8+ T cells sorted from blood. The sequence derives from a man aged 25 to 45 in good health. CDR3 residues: CASSQMRPYEQYF. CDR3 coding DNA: TGTGCCAGTAGCCAGATGAGACCCTACGAGCAGTACTTC.